This T cell receptor (beta chain) was observed in a study of identical twins. Each CDR3 protein gets one entry after TCRdb re-called the 5' RACE reads with MiXCR. The sample contains over 550,000 distinct CDR3 sequences, about 7.6% of which appear only once. The germline CDR1 and CDR2 sequences are SQVTM and ANQGSEA. The CDR3 runs to 14 residues. J lost 6 bases, V lost 6 bases, and 13 bases had no gene match. This same sample was also part of a study on yellow fever vaccine responses in identical twins. That study reports: It has been reported that, in twins, the vaccine T cell response seemed partly convergent and partly personalized.

The sample taken for sequencing was PBMCs. The gene calls are TRBV29-1 and TRBJ1-2; 7 bases line up with TRBD1. The clonotype comes from a woman in her late teens or twenties in good health. Written as DNA, the CDR3 is TGCAGCGTAACGGGACAGCCTACCGGTAATGGCTACACCTTC. It yields the protein CSVTGQPTGNGYTF.